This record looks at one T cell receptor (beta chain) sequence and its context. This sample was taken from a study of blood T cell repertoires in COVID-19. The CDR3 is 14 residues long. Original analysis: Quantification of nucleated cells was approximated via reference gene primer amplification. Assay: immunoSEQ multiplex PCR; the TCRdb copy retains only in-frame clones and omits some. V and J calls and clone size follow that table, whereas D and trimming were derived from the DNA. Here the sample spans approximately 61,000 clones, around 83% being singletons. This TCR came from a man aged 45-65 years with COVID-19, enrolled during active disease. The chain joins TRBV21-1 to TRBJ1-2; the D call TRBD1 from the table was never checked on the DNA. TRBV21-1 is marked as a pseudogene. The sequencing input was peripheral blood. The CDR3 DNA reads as TGTGCCAGCAGCCATCTGGGCACCAACTATGGCTACACCTTC. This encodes CASSHLGTNYGYTF.